The 3 T cell receptor beta chains presented below share a single source sample, sequenced in a study of T cells in Graves' hyperthyroidism and ophthalmopathy. Template material for amplifying TCR beta CDR3 regions consisted of RNA transcripts. Using the HTBI primer set, a first-round RT-PCR was run on the TCR CDR3. One entry per CDR3 protein results from TCRdb running MiXCR on the multiplex PCR reads. This table holds about 320,000 distinct CDR3 sequences, roughly 15% found once. Sample: blood. The source of these receptors is a man aged 25 to 40 with Graves' hyperthyroidism.

This clonotype was observed many times. As DNA, the CDR3 is TGTGCCAGCTCACCCGCCGGGACAGAGAAGGGCTACACCTTC. This codes for CASSPAGTEKGYTF. This rearrangement joins TRBV18 to TRBJ1-2; TRBD1 aligns across 7 bases. Trimming removed 3 bases from V and 8 bases from J; junction bases left unmatched: 9. Germline lookup yields CDR1 KGHSH and CDR2 LQKENI. CDR3 length: 14 residues. The complete variable domain, with remaining parts taken from reference TRBV18 and TRBJ1-2, reads NAGVMQNPRHLVRRRGQEARLRCSPMKGHSHVYWYRQLPEEGLKFMVYLQKENIIDESGMPKERFSAEFPKEGPSILRIQQVVRGDSAAYFCASSPAGTEKGYTFGSGTRLTVV.

In its sample, this clonotype was seen a few times. The gene calls are TRBV5-4 and TRBJ2-7, with no clear D. The length of the CDR3 is 14 residues. Trimming stripped 3 bases from V and 0 bases from J, with 10 bases between. Germline-derived CDR1 and CDR2 are SGHNT and YYREEE (reference sequence). The CDR3 DNA reads as TGTGCCAGCAGCTCCTGGACGGACTCCTACGAGCAGTACTTC. Translation gives CASSSWTDSYEQYF.

This clonotype was counted at least ten times. The gene calls are TRBV30 and TRBJ2-2; weak D call: TRBD2 (5 bases). The CDR3 is 12 residues long. V was trimmed by 7 bases and J by 5 bases, leaving 11 bases between them. CDR1 and CDR2 from the germline V gene are GTSNPN and SVGIG (reference sequence). The CDR3 protein is CALDSRTGELFF. In nucleotides, the CDR3 is TGTGCCTTGGACTCGAGAACCGGGGAGCTGTTTTTT. Based on the CDR3 plus reference TRBV30 and TRBJ2-2, the full variable domain is SQTIHQWPATLVQPVGSPLSLECTVEGTSNPNLYWYRQAAGRGLQLLFYSVGIGQISSEVPQNLSASRPQDRQFILSSKKLLLSDSGFYLCALDSRTGELFFGEGSRLTVL.